The 6 T cell receptor beta chains listed next were all sequenced from one sample in a study of T-cell memory formation after mild COVID-19. MiXCR, applied by TCRdb to the 5' RACE reads, yields one record per CDR3 protein. The data contain roughly 130,000 distinct CDR3 sequences, over 15% of them seen just once; the ten biggest clones take up about 5%. The sequencing input was PBMCs or a T cell subset sorted from them (not recorded which). The origin of the receptors is a man between 18 and 35 years old who had mild COVID-19 (a few samples of this study predate the infection). Cell type and time point are not known.

The chain uses TRBV29-1 and TRBJ2-2, with D unclear. The germline CDR1 and CDR2 sequences are SQVTM and ANQGSEA. The CDR3 totals 13 residues. V dropped 6 bases and J dropped 7 bases, with 15 bases sitting between them. CDR3 amino acids: CSVELVTGGELFF. Here the CDR3 DNA reads TGCAGCGTCGAATTGGTGACGGGCGGGGAGCTGTTTTTT.

This clonotype was recorded at least ten times. The rearrangement links TRBV12-3 or TRBV12-4 to TRBJ2-1; 7 bases are a match to TRBD2. The CDR3 consists of 16 residues. The junction had 12 bases not matched to a gene; V was cut back by 6 bases and J by 4 bases. The CDR3 spells CASRGFLAAEYNEQFF. The CDR3 DNA follows: TGTGCCAGCAGGGGTTTTCTAGCGGCCGAGTACAATGAGCAGTTCTTC.

The chain joins TRBV4-3 to TRBJ1-4; D might be TRBD1 (5 bases). Germline assignment: CDR1 LGHNA and CDR2 YSLEER. The CDR3 has 17 residues. V was shortened by 0 bases and J by 0 bases, with 11 bases between the two germline ends. CDR3 nucleotides: TGCGCCAGCAGCCAAGATTTGGGGGTGGCAACTAATGAAAAACTGTTTTTT. It translates to CASSQDLGVATNEKLFF.

This rearrangement joins TRBV7-2 to TRBJ1-1, with D unresolved. The CDR3 consists of 14 residues. The germline V gene has CDR1 SGHTA and CDR2 FQGNSA. V lost 4 bases, J lost 5 bases, and 14 bases lay in between. The DNA of the CDR3 is TGTGCCAGCAGCTCGGTGTGGCGGAGAACTGAAGCTTTCTTT. Amino acids: CASSSVWRRTEAFF.

The chain is built from TRBV4-1 and TRBJ1-2; the D is unclear. The length of the CDR3 is 17 residues. V shed 1 base and J shed 2 bases, with 17 bases lying between them. CDR1 and CDR2 from the germline V gene are MGHRA and YSYEKL. CDR3 protein: CASSQAAGGPWNYGYTF. The CDR3 bases are TGCGCCAGCAGCCAAGCAGCGGGAGGACCTTGGAACTATGGCTACACCTTC.

This clonotype was seen a handful of times. This chain uses TRBV2 with TRBJ2-5, with 8 bases lining up with TRBD1. V shed 6 bases and J 5 bases; nucleotides not matched to a gene: 8. Germline CDR1 SNHLY, CDR2 FYNNEI. The CDR3 covers 14 residues. CDR3 residues: CASSRDRQAETQYF. CDR3 in DNA: TGTGCCAGCAGCAGGGACAGGCAGGCGGAGACCCAGTACTTC.